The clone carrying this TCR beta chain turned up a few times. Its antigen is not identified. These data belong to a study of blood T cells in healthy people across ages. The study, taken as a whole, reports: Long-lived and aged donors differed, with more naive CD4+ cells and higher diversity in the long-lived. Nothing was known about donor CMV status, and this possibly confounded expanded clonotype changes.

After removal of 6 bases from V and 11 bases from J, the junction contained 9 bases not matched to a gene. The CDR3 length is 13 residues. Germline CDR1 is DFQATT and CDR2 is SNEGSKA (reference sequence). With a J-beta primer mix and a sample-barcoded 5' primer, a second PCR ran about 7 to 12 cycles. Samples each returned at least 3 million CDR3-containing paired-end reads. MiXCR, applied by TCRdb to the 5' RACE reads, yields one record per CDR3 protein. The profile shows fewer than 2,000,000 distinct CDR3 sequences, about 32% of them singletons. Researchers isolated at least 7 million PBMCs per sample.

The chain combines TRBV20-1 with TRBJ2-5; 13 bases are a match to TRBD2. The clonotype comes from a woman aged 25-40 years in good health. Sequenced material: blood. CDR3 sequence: CSAGLAGEREQYF. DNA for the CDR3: TGCAGTGCCGGACTAGCGGGAGAACGGGAGCAGTACTTC.